Shown below are 21 T cell receptor beta chains from a single sample sequenced in a study of beta chain features in type 1 diabetes. Isolated RNA was reverse transcribed in full, so expressed TCRB transcripts were sequenced. The protocol was immunoSEQ multiplex PCR, while the TCRdb copy is restricted to in-frame clones and leaves out a portion. The data hold 120,000 to 150,000 clones, with 6.9% observed a single time. Sequencing input: central memory CD4+ T cells from blood. The receptors were sampled from a woman aged 30 to 39 in good health.

This clone was found a few times. The V and J genes are TRBV28 and TRBJ1-2; 7 nucleotides line up with TRBD1. This CDR3 has 13 amino acids. V dropped 9 bases and J dropped 4; count of bases not matched to a gene: 8. Germline V lookup: CDR1 MDHEN, CDR2 SYDVKM. Written as DNA, the CDR3 is TGTGCCAGTTGGACAGGCTCCGGCTATGGCTACACCTTC. Its translation: CASWTGSGYGYTF.

Ten or more counts support this clone. The chain joins TRBV5-1 to TRBJ2-1; perhaps TRBD1 as D (6 bases). Germline V gene sequence: CDR1 SGHRS, CDR2 YFSETQ. V was cut by 0 bases and J by 7 bases, with 17 bases left in between. This CDR3 region has 16 residues. The CDR3 region is CASSLVAGDYQNEQFF. DNA of the CDR3: TGCGCCAGCAGCTTGGTGGCAGGGGATTATCAAAATGAGCAGTTCTTC.

The rearrangement uses TRBV4-2 and TRBJ2-2; 7 nucleotides agree with TRBD2. Trimming removed 2 bases from V and 4 bases from J; junction bases left unmatched: 4. Germline lookup yields CDR1 LGHNA and CDR2 YNFKEQ. The CDR3 is 15 amino acids. The CDR3 sequence is CASSQNLAGTGELFF. In DNA form, the CDR3 reads TGTGCCAGCAGCCAAAACTTAGCGGGCACCGGGGAGCTGTTTTTT.

This clone turned up a few times. The chain carries TRBV12-5 and TRBJ2-1, with 9 bases matching TRBD2. This CDR3 is 17 amino acids long. Germline V gene data show CDR1 as LGHNT and CDR2 as FRNRAP. After removal of 0 bases from V and 0 bases from J, the junction contained 3 bases not matched to a gene. The CDR3 DNA follows: TGTGCTAGTGGTTTGGTATCGACTAGCGGCTCCTACAATGAGCAGTTCTTC. Its protein product is CASGLVSTSGSYNEQFF. The full variable domain, rest sourced from reference TRBV12-5 and TRBJ2-1, is DARVTQTPRHKVTEMGQEVTMRCQPILGHNTVFWYRQTMMQGLELLAYFRNRAPLDDSGMPKDRFSAEMPDATLATLKIQPSEPRDSAVYFCASGLVSTSGSYNEQFFGPGTRLTVL.

This clone was seen only a few times. The V and J genes are TRBV6-6 and TRBJ2-7; 8 bases are a match to TRBD2. Per the germline V gene, CDR1 is MNHNY and CDR2 is SVGAGI (reference sequence). This CDR3 region has 16 residues. Unmatched junction bases numbered 10, after V lost 6 bases and J lost 0 bases. Here the CDR3 DNA reads TGTGCCAGCAGGCCCAACCTAGCGGGCCTCTCCTACGAGCAGTACTTC. It is translated as CASRPNLAGLSYEQYF.

In its sample, this clone was seen a few times. The chain couples TRBV30 to TRBJ1-1; 8 positions match TRBD1. V lost 4 bases and J lost 0; bases outside the gene matches: 4. The CDR3 has 14 residues. Germline V gene data show CDR1 as GTSNPN and CDR2 as SVGIG (reference sequence). In DNA, the CDR3 is TGTGCCTGGAATCTGGACAGGGTGAACACTGAAGCTTTCTTT. Protein sequence: CAWNLDRVNTEAFF.

Only a few counts were recorded for this clone. The genes are TRBV18 and TRBJ2-7; D not certain. V was pared by 4 bases and J by 3 bases, with 10 bases between. This CDR3 region has 13 residues. The germline V gene encodes CDR1 KGHSH and CDR2 LQKENI. The CDR3 protein is CASSLTNSYEQYF. The CDR3 coding sequence is TGTGCCAGCTCACTGACAAACAGCTACGAGCAGTACTTC.

This clone was counted between two and nine times. This rearrangement joins TRBV28 to TRBJ1-4; possible D gene TRBD1, 5 bases. V dropped 2 bases and J dropped 8 bases, with 12 bases sitting between them. Germline CDR1 is MDHEN and CDR2 is SYDVKM. CDR3 length: 14 residues. The DNA for the CDR3 is TGTGCCAGCAGTTTAGGGCAGGGCGAAGAAAAACTGTTTTTT. Amino acids: CASSLGQGEEKLFF.

The chain joins TRBV19 to TRBJ2-5; D is perhaps TRBD1 (6 bases). Trimming stripped 8 bases from V and 5 bases from J, with 15 bases between. The V gene's germline CDR1 is LNHDA and CDR2 SQIVND (reference sequence). CDR3 length: 13 amino acids. The CDR3 sequence: CASSDRRRETQYF. In DNA form, the CDR3 reads TGTGCCAGTTCAGACAGGAGGAGGGAGACCCAGTACTTC.

The genes are TRBV19 and TRBJ1-1; D gene ambiguous. The CDR3 totals 12 residues. Per germline, CDR1 LNHDA and CDR2 SQIVND (reference sequence). Trimming pared 4 bases from V and 6 bases from J, leaving 9 bases between. The CDR3 nucleotides are TGTGCCAGTAGTACAACTCTGCCTGAAGCTTTCTTT. It translates to CASSTTLPEAFF.

This clone was seen many times. The chain recombines TRBV19 with TRBJ2-7, with 7 nucleotides matching TRBD1. The CDR3 is 15 amino acids. Germline CDR1 is LNHDA and CDR2 is SQIVND (reference sequence). V shed 5 bases, J shed 6 bases, and the junction held 13 bases outside the gene matches. The DNA of the CDR3 is TGTGCCAGTAGTGACGGGACAGCCTTAGGGTTCGAGCAGTACTTC. It yields the protein CASSDGTALGFEQYF.

This clone has a handful of counts. The genes are TRBV4-2 and TRBJ1-2; D is perhaps TRBD1 (6 bases). Trimming shortened V by 8 bases and J by 4 bases, and 23 bases separated the two germline ends. Germline-derived CDR1 and CDR2 are LGHNA and YNFKEQ. The CDR3 has 16 residues. The CDR3, as DNA: TGTGCCAGCCGTCCGGGGGGGCCCAAAGACCTCTATGGCTACACCTTC. Its protein is CASRPGGPKDLYGYTF.

The chain recombines TRBV2 with TRBJ1-1; no definite D call. With 5 bases removed from V and 3 bases from J, the gap between germline ends came to 7 bases. Germline V gene sequence: CDR1 SNHLY, CDR2 FYNNEI. The CDR3 contains 12 residues. CDR3 loop: CASSLGDTEAFF. The CDR3 bases are TGTGCCAGCAGTCTAGGAGACACTGAAGCTTTCTTT.

This clone was counted only a few times. The chain couples TRBV2 to TRBJ1-2; 8 nucleotides line up with TRBD1. This CDR3 spans 12 amino acids. Germline V CDR1 and CDR2: SNHLY, FYNNEI. Trimming took 9 bases from V and 4 from J; bases not matched to a gene: 4. The CDR3 here is CARTGGGYGYTF. The CDR3 nucleotides are TGTGCCAGAACAGGGGGAGGCTATGGCTACACCTTC.

The V and J genes are TRBV7-8 and TRBJ1-4, with D perhaps matching TRBD1 (5 bases). Germline-derived CDR1 and CDR2 are SGHVS and FQNEAQ. The CDR3 has 15 residues. Trimming cost V 5 bases and J 6 bases, with 16 bases left between them. The CDR3 DNA sequence: TGTGCCAGCAGCAAGATTTGGGGGGTGGATGAAAAACTGTTTTTT. Protein sequence: CASSKIWGVDEKLFF.

This clone was counted between two and nine times. The V and J genes are TRBV6-1 and TRBJ2-3, with D possibly matching TRBD2 (5 bases). The CDR3 length is 15 residues. Germline V CDR1 and CDR2: MNHNS, SASEGT. The V gene lost 4 bases and the J gene lost 4 bases, with 15 bases spanning the gap. The CDR3 DNA sequence: TGTGCCAGCAGTGCGGGGTCTCGCTTCCCAGATACGCAGTATTTT. Residues: CASSAGSRFPDTQYF.

This chain uses TRBV28 with TRBJ1-5; no reliable D call. The germline gives CDR1 MDHEN, CDR2 SYDVKM. This CDR3 contains 15 residues. Trimming took 8 bases from V and 2 from J, leaving 16 bases between them. The CDR3 DNA reads as TGTGCCAGCCATCCCTCCAGCGGGGGCAATCAGCCCCAGCATTTT. As protein: CASHPSSGGNQPQHF.

This sequence joins TRBV7-2 and TRBJ2-1, with D hard to call. The CDR3 runs to 16 residues. The germline V and J ends were trimmed by 2 bases and 3 bases, with 14 bases remaining between them. The germline CDR1 and CDR2 sequences are SGHTA and FQGNSA. CDR3 in amino acids: CASSLTQRLSYNEQFF. The CDR3 DNA reads TGTGCCAGCAGCTTAACCCAGCGCCTGAGCTACAATGAGCAGTTCTTC.

The chain joins TRBV2 to TRBJ2-3; 7 bases are a match to TRBD1. Unmatched junction bases numbered 8, after V lost 5 bases and J lost 3 bases. This CDR3 comprises 15 residues. Germline CDR1 SNHLY, CDR2 FYNNEI. The CDR3 sequence is CASSPHRGRTDTQYF. In DNA, the CDR3 is TGTGCCAGCAGTCCTCACAGGGGAAGGACAGATACGCAGTATTTT. The full variable domain, its missing parts supplied by reference TRBV2 and TRBJ2-3, is EPEVTQTPSHQVTQMGQEVILRCVPISNHLYFYWYRQILGQKVEFLVSFYNNEISEKSEIFDDQFSVERPDGSNFTLKIRSTKLEDSAMYFCASSPHRGRTDTQYFGPGTRLTVL.

This clone was seen repeatedly, ten times or more. The rearrangement uses TRBV5-1 and TRBJ2-1; 8 bases fit TRBD2. Trimming took 0 bases from V and 7 from J; bases not matched to a gene: 6. CDR1 and CDR2 from the germline V gene are SGHRS and YFSETQ. The CDR3 loop spans 15 amino acids. CDR3 residues: CASSLGQRESNEQFF. In nucleotides, the CDR3 is TGCGCCAGCAGCTTGGGCCAGCGGGAGAGTAATGAGCAGTTCTTC.

This clone appeared a few times. This chain links TRBV5-4 with TRBJ2-3; 10 bases are shared with TRBD2. There are 15 residues in the CDR3. From germline, CDR1 is SGHNT and CDR2 YYREEE (reference sequence). The junction had 5 bases not matched to a gene; V was cut back by 5 bases and J by 2 bases. The CDR3 protein is CASSPGTSVTDTQYF. The CDR3 DNA sequence: TGTGCCAGCAGTCCCGGGACTAGCGTCACAGATACGCAGTATTTT.